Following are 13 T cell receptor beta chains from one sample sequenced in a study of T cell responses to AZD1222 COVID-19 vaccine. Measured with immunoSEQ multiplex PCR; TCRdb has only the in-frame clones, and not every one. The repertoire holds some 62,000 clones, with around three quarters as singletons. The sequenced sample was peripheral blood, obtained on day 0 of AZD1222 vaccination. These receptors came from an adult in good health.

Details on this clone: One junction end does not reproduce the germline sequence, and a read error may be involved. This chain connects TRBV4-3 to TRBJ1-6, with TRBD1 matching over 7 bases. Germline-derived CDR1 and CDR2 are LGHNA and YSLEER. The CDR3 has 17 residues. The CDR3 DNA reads TGCGCCAGCAGACAAGGGACAGATAGCTCCTATAATTCACCCCTCCACTTT. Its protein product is CASRQGTDSSYNSPLHF.

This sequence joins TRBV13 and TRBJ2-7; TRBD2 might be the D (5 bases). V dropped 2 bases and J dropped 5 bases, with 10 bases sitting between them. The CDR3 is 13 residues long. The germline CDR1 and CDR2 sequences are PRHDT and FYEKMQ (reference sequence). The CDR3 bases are TGTGCCAGCAGCTTAACGGGGTTGCACGAGCAGTACTTC. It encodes CASSLTGLHEQYF.

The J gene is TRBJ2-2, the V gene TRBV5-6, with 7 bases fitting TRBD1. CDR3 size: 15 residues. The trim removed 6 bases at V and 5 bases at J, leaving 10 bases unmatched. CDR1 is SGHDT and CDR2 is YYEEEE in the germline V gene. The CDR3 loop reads CASKWGTAQTGELFF. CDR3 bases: TGTGCCAGCAAGTGGGGGACAGCTCAGACCGGGGAGCTGTTTTTT.

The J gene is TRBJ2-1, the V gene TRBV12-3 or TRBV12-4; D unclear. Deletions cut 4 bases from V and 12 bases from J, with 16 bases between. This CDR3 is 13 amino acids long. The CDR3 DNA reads TGTGCCAGCAGTTCGCCCCCGTGGACCGGGCAGTTCTTC. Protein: CASSSPPWTGQFF.

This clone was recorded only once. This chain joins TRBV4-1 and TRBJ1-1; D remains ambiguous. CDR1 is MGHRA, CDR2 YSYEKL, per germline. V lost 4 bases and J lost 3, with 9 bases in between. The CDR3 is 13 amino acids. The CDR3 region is CASSPVGHTEAFF. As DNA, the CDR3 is TGCGCCAGCAGCCCCGTTGGGCACACTGAAGCTTTCTTT.

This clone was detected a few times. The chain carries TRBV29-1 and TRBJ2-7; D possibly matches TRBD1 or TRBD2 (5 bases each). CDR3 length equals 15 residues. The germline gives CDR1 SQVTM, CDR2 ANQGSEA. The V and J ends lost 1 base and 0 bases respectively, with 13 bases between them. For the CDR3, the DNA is TGCAGCGTTGAAGGCTGGGGGTCCAGCTCCTACGAGCAGTACTTC. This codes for CSVEGWGSSSYEQYF.

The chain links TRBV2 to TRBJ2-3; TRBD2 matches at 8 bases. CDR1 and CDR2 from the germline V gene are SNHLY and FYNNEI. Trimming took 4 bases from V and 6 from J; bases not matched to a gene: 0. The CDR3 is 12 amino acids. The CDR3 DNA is TGTGCCAGCAGTGTAGCGGGGGATACGCAGTATTTT. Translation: CASSVAGDTQYF.

CDR3 sequence reads: CAIGRATDTQYF. For the CDR3, the DNA is TGTGCCATTGGACGGGCCACAGATACGCAGTATTTT. The rearrangement joins TRBV10-3 to TRBJ2-3; D is ambiguous. The V end lost 9 bases, the J end lost 2 bases, and 9 bases lay between the germline ends. Per the germline V gene, CDR1 is ENHRY and CDR2 is SYGVKD. The CDR3 consists of 12 residues.

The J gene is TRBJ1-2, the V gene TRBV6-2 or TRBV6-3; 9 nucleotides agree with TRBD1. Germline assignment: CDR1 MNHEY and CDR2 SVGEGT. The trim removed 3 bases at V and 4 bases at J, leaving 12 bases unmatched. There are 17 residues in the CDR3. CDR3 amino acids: CASSYLRRDRASYGYTF. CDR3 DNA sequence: TGTGCCAGCAGTTATCTGCGCCGGGACAGGGCGAGCTATGGCTACACCTTC.

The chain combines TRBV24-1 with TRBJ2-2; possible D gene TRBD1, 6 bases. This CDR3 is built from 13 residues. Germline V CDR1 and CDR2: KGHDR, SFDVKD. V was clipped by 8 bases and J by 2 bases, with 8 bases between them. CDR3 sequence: CATTDSNTGELFF. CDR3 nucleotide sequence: TGTGCCACCACGGACAGCAACACCGGGGAGCTGTTTTTT.

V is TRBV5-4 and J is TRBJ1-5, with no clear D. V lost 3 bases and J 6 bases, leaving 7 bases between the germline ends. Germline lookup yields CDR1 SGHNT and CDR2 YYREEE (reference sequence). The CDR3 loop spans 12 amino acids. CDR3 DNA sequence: TGTGCCAGCAGCTCCTTTGGTCAGCCCCAGCATTTT. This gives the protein CASSSFGQPQHF.

The CDR3 DNA reads TGTGCCGGACGGCAGGGGGGCACCGGGGAGCTGTTTTTT. Encoded protein: CAGRQGGTGELFF. The genes are TRBV12-3 or TRBV12-4 and TRBJ2-2; D perhaps matches TRBD1 (7 bases). The length of the CDR3 is 13 residues. V was pared by 11 bases and J by 4 bases, with 14 bases between.

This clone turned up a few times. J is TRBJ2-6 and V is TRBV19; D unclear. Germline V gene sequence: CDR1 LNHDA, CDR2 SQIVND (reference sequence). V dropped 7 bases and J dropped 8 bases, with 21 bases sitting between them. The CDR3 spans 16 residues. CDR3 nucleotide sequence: TGTGCCAGTACCGGCACCCCACAAGTATCGACCAACGTCCTGACTTTC. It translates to CASTGTPQVSTNVLTF.